Listed below are T cell receptor beta chains from one sample, sequenced in a study of regulatory T cells in long-lasting Graves disease. TCRdb processed the multiplex PCR reads anew with MiXCR; each CDR3 protein has one entry. The sample holds around 400,000 distinct CDR3 sequences; around 15% are singletons and the top ten take over 20%. The sequenced sample was peripheral blood mononuclear cells (PBMCs), obtained at new diagnosis, from a patient treated with antithyroid drugs. The receptors come from a female donor with Graves disease. Each CDR3 is given with its conserved first and last residue. Each record gives: V gene, D gene, J gene, clone size, CDR3 protein, CDR3 DNA. A D gene is named only where the DNA matches it firmly. The size of a clone is reported for some rows only, either as once, few or many, or as a class for expanded clones.

V: TRBV12-3/TRBV12-4; D: TRBD1; J: TRBJ1-1; size: many; CDR3: CASSFDRVSNTEAFF; DNA: TGTGCCAGCAGTTTCGACAGGGTATCGAACACTGAAGCTTTCTTT
V: TRBV5-1; D: TRBD1; J: TRBJ1-4; size: many; CDR3: CASSVLQGASEKLFF; DNA: TGCGCCAGCAGCGTATTACAGGGGGCGTCTGAAAAACTGTTTTTT
V: TRBV7-2; D: TRBD1; J: TRBJ1-3; size: .; CDR3: CASSLRDRPGNTIYF; DNA: TGTGCCAGCAGCCTAAGGGACAGACCCGGAAACACCATATATTTT
V: TRBV20-1; D: TRBD2; J: TRBJ2-1; size: .; CDR3: CSAGILAGDYNEQFF; DNA: TGCAGTGCTGGTATTCTAGCGGGGGACTACAATGAGCAGTTCTTC
V: TRBV6-5; D: .; J: TRBJ1-5; size: many; CDR3: CASSSRGPSPKQPQHF; DNA: TGTGCCAGCAGTTCAAGGGGACCCTCCCCCAAGCAGCCCCAGCATTTT
V: TRBV12-5; D: TRBD1; J: TRBJ2-3; size: many; CDR3: CASGSRTGPRTDTQYF; DNA: TGTGCTAGTGGTTCTCGGACAGGGCCCCGCACAGATACGCAGTATTTT
V: TRBV7-2; D: .; J: TRBJ2-5; size: many; CDR3: CASSLVRETQYF; DNA: TGTGCCAGCTCGTTGGTTCGAGAGACCCAGTACTTC
V: TRBV7-2; D: .; J: TRBJ1-1; size: many; CDR3: CASSLRASNTEAFF; DNA: TGTGCCAGCAGCCTCAGGGCATCGAACACTGAAGCTTTCTTT
V: TRBV7-2; D: .; J: TRBJ2-3; size: many; CDR3: CASSLTGTVTDTQYF; DNA: TGTGCCAGCAGCCTGACGGGTACCGTCACAGATACGCAGTATTTT
V: TRBV20-1; D: .; J: TRBJ2-1; size: many; CDR3: CSAGIPKNNWGLDEQFF; DNA: TGCAGTGCTGGAATACCTAAAAATAATTGGGGTTTGGATGAGCAGTTCTTC
V: TRBV7-7; D: TRBD2; J: TRBJ2-1; size: .; CDR3: CASSFLAGGLNEQFF; DNA: TGTGCTAGCAGCTTTCTAGCGGGAGGGCTGAATGAGCAGTTCTTC
V: TRBV7-3; D: .; J: TRBJ1-1; size: .; CDR3: CASSLVAGGRATEAFF; DNA: TGTGCCAGCAGCTTAGTGGCCGGGGGGCGCGCCACTGAAGCTTTCTTT
V: TRBV2; D: .; J: TRBJ2-3; size: .; CDR3: CASSEVLGGTDTQYF; DNA: TGTGCCAGCAGTGAAGTCTTGGGCGGCACAGATACGCAGTATTTT
V: TRBV20-1; D: TRBD2; J: TRBJ2-6; size: .; CDR3: CSASTGGALSGANVLTF; DNA: TGCAGTGCTAGTACGGGGGGTGCCCTCTCTGGGGCCAACGTCCTGACTTTC
V: TRBV28; D: .; J: TRBJ2-3; size: many; CDR3: CASSREGRTDTQYF; DNA: TGTGCCAGCAGCCGAGAGGGCCGCACAGATACGCAGTATTTT
V: TRBV30; D: .; J: TRBJ2-7; size: many; CDR3: CAWSEGPSYEQYF; DNA: TGTGCCTGGAGTGAAGGGCCCTCCTACGAGCAGTACTTC
V: TRBV19; D: .; J: TRBJ1-5; size: once; CDR3: CASSRGGPNQPQHF; DNA: TGTGCCAGTAGTAGGGGGGGACCCAATCAGCCCCAGCATTTT